What follows are 26 T cell receptor beta chains derived from one specimen sequenced in a study of blood T cells in healthy people across ages. Primed by a sample-barcoded 5' primer and a J-beta primer mix, a second PCR proceeded for about 6 to 11 cycles. In TCRdb, the 5' RACE reads were re-called with MiXCR into one record per CDR3 protein. The repertoire has hundreds of thousands of distinct CDR3 sequences, around 46% of them found once; the top ten carry more than 20%. Specimen: blood. These receptor sequences come from a woman aged 55-75 years in good health.

V and J are TRBV18 and TRBJ1-1; D is unresolved. CDR1 and CDR2 from the germline V gene are KGHSH and LQKENI. This CDR3 comprises 14 residues. V gave up 8 bases and J gave up 0 bases, with 13 bases separating them. The chain's CDR3 is CASSPPSLNTEAFF. CDR3 bases: TGTGCCAGCAGCCCCCCATCTCTGAACACTGAAGCTTTCTTT. The full variable domain, in which reference TRBV18 and TRBJ1-1 provide the parts outside the CDR3, is NAGVMQNPRHLVRRRGQEARLRCSPMKGHSHVYWYRQLPEEGLKFMVYLQKENIIDESGMPKERFSAEFPKEGPSILRIQQVVRGDSAAYFCASSPPSLNTEAFFGQGTRLTVV.

This clonotype has just a few counts. V and J are TRBV2 and TRBJ2-5; the match to TRBD2 covers 8 bases. The germline V gene has CDR1 SNHLY and CDR2 FYNNEI. There are 11 residues in the CDR3. Germline trimming cut 8 bases from V and 5 bases from J; bases unmatched to any gene: 1. For the CDR3, the DNA is TGTGCCAGCGGGACTAGTGAGACCCAGTACTTC. Its translation is CASGTSETQYF.

The rearrangement uses TRBV4-3 and TRBJ2-5, with 9 positions matching TRBD1. The CDR3 sequence is 16 residues long. Trimming removed 4 bases from V and 11 bases from J; junction bases left unmatched: 17. The V gene's germline CDR1 is LGHNA and CDR2 YSLEER. CDR3 sequence (DNA): TGCGCCAGCAGCCTGAACGCCGGGACAGGGCGCAATGAGCAGTACTTC. Translation gives CASSLNAGTGRNEQYF.

The chain uses TRBV30 and TRBJ1-5; TRBD1 matches at 7 bases. The germline V gene encodes CDR1 GTSNPN and CDR2 SVGIG (reference sequence). With 1 base clipped from V and 5 bases from J, the junction kept 2 bases outside the gene matches. This CDR3 spans 13 amino acids. CDR3 sequence reads: CAWSGRGHQPQHF. As DNA, the CDR3 is TGTGCCTGGAGTGGGAGGGGGCATCAGCCCCAGCATTTT.

This clonotype was seen repeatedly, ten times or more. V is TRBV20-1 and J is TRBJ1-5; 8 positions match TRBD1. CDR3 size: 13 residues. CDR1 DFQATT and CDR2 SNEGSKA come from the germline V gene (reference sequence). The V gene end was trimmed by 6 bases and the J gene end by 5 bases; junction bases not matched to a gene: 6. CDR3 DNA sequence: TGCAGTGCGAAGGGACAGGAGTATCAGCCCCAGCATTTT. Translation gives CSAKGQEYQPQHF.

This chain joins TRBV19 and TRBJ2-7; D not resolved. The CDR3 covers 15 residues. V was trimmed by 5 bases and J by 0 bases, leaving 14 bases between them. Germline CDR1 LNHDA, CDR2 SQIVND (reference sequence). The CDR3: CASSPRTRASYEQYF. The DNA for the CDR3 is TGTGCCAGTAGTCCCAGAACCCGGGCCTCCTACGAGCAGTACTTC.

The sample holds many counts of this clonotype. The J gene is TRBJ2-7, the V gene TRBV20-1; D may match TRBD1 or TRBD2 (5 bases each). This CDR3 contains 13 residues. The germline V gene has CDR1 DFQATT and CDR2 SNEGSKA (reference sequence). Trimming cost V 6 bases and J 2 bases, with 14 bases left between them. The CDR3 is CSAQGPSTYEQYF. CDR3 coding DNA: TGCAGTGCCCAGGGACCCTCCACCTACGAGCAGTACTTC.

V is TRBV28 and J is TRBJ2-3; 9 nucleotides agree with TRBD2. V was pared by 10 bases and J by 2 bases, with 10 bases of the junction left unmatched. This CDR3 is 15 amino acids long. The V gene's germline CDR1 is MDHEN and CDR2 SYDVKM. CDR3 coding DNA: TGTGCCACCACTACCGGGACTAGCAACACAGATACGCAGTATTTT. Amino acids: CATTTGTSNTDTQYF.

This chain links TRBV20-1 with TRBJ2-2; no reliable D call. This CDR3 has 13 amino acids. Germline lookup yields CDR1 DFQATT and CDR2 SNEGSKA (reference sequence). The V gene lost 1 base and the J gene lost 3 bases, with 6 bases spanning the gap. For the CDR3, the DNA is TGCAGTGCTAGAGTCGTGGACACCGGGGAGCTGTTTTTT. Its translation is CSARVVDTGELFF.

This clonotype turned up a few times. The CDR3 bases are TGTGCCAGCAATTGGGGCGGCTCTGGGGCCAACGTCCTGACTTTC. Amino acid sequence: CASNWGGSGANVLTF. The chain links TRBV28 to TRBJ2-6; D might be TRBD1 (5 bases). V was clipped by 7 bases and J by 0 bases, with 10 bases between them. CDR3 size: 15 residues. Germline V gives CDR1 MDHEN, CDR2 SYDVKM.

This rearrangement joins TRBV18 to TRBJ1-1; D is perhaps TRBD1 (5 bases). The ends were cut back, 2 bases at V and 8 bases at J, with 15 bases in the middle. Germline values: CDR1 KGHSH, CDR2 LQKENI. There are 14 residues in the CDR3. The CDR3 DNA is TGTGCCAGCTCACCAGGAGGGACTCTAACCGAAGCTTTCTTT. This sequence encodes CASSPGGTLTEAFF.

The chain is built from TRBV20-1 and TRBJ2-1; the D gene is possibly TRBD2 (6 bases). V was pared by 3 bases and J by 6 bases, with 12 bases between. There are 13 residues in the CDR3. Germline CDR1 reads DFQATT; CDR2 reads SNEGSKA (reference sequence). This CDR3 reads CSARVGRINEQFF. The CDR3 DNA reads TGCAGTGCTAGGGTCGGGAGAATCAATGAGCAGTTCTTC.

This clonotype occurred a few times. The chain joins TRBV6-2 or TRBV6-3 to TRBJ2-7; D might be TRBD2 (6 bases). The J call may be wrong; the DNA end is better matched by TRBJ2-5. The CDR3 runs 16 residues. Germline loops: CDR1 MNHEY, CDR2 SVGEGT. The CDR3 spells CASSLRTGGGQETQYF. The CDR3 coding sequence is TGTGCCAGCAGTCTCCGGACTGGCGGAGGGCAAGAGACCCAGTACTTC.

The sample holds many counts of this clonotype. The rearrangement links TRBV6-5 to TRBJ2-1, with 7 positions matching TRBD2. This CDR3 region has 13 residues. After removal of 6 bases from V and 10 bases from J, the junction contained 9 bases not matched to a gene. CDR1 and CDR2 from the germline V gene are MNHEY and SVGAGI. The CDR3 here is CASRLWRESEQFF. CDR3 nucleotides: TGTGCCAGCAGGCTTTGGCGGGAGAGCGAGCAGTTCTTC.

This sequence joins TRBV30 and TRBJ2-3, with D maybe TRBD2 (5 bases). CDR3 size: 11 residues. Trimming took off 0 bases at V and 8 bases at J, with 6 bases between the two ends. Germline V gives CDR1 GTSNPN, CDR2 SVGIG (reference sequence). CDR3 in amino acids: CAWSVAGTQYF. CDR3 bases: TGTGCCTGGAGTGTGGCGGGTACGCAGTATTTT.

In DNA form, the CDR3 reads TGTGCCATCAGCCCCGTCAACAGACCCTACGAGCAGTACTTC. Residues: CAISPVNRPYEQYF. The rearrangement uses TRBV10-3 and TRBJ2-7; D ambiguous. The CDR3 length is 14 residues. Between the trimmed V and J ends, which lost 6 bases and 2 bases, there was a span of 14 bases. CDR1 and CDR2 from the germline V gene are ENHRY and SYGVKD.

This clonotype was observed many times. The chain joins TRBV3-1 to TRBJ2-3; possibly TRBD1 for D (5 bases). The V gene lost 1 base and the J gene lost 8 bases, with 7 bases spanning the gap. There are 12 residues in the CDR3. Germline V CDR1 and CDR2: LGHDT, YNNKEL (reference sequence). CDR3 nucleotides: TGTGCCAGCAGCCAAGTAAGGGGTACGCAGTATTTT. This encodes CASSQVRGTQYF.

This clonotype has a count of ten or more. J is TRBJ2-3 and V is TRBV3-1, with 12 bases aligning to TRBD2. With 3 bases clipped from V and 4 bases from J, the junction kept 5 bases outside the gene matches. The CDR3 contains 16 residues. From germline, CDR1 is LGHDT and CDR2 YNNKEL (reference sequence). This chain's CDR3 is CASSHRLAGESDTQYF. The CDR3 DNA sequence: TGTGCCAGCAGCCACAGACTAGCGGGAGAGTCAGATACGCAGTATTTT.

Points on this clonotype: One end of the junction varies from germline; a read error may be responsible. The chain employs TRBV7-2 and TRBJ2-3; 9 nucleotides align to TRBD1. Germline values: CDR1 SGHTA, CDR2 FQGNSA. The CDR3 is 16 amino acids. In DNA, the CDR3 is TGTGCCCGCAGCCCCACAGGGGGCACGCAGAGAGATACGCAGTATTTT. Protein sequence: CARSPTGGTQRDTQYF.

This clonotype occurred once. In DNA form, the CDR3 reads TGTGCCAGCAGCTTCGGGACTAGCGGATCAGGCTACGAGCAGTACTTC. As protein: CASSFGTSGSGYEQYF. V usage is TRBV7-2 and J usage is TRBJ2-7, with TRBD2 matching over 11 bases. This CDR3 has 16 amino acids. V was clipped by 3 bases and J by 3 bases; unmatched bases: 7. Germline CDR1 reads SGHTA; CDR2 reads FQGNSA. Filled out from reference TRBV7-2 and TRBJ2-7, the complete variable domain reads GAGVSQSPSNKVTEKGKDVELRCDPISGHTALYWYRQSLGQGLEFLIYFQGNSAPDKSGLPSDRFSAERTGGSVSTLTIQRTQQEDSAVYLCASSFGTSGSGYEQYFGPGTRLTVT.

The rearrangement uses TRBV7-2 and TRBJ2-3; TRBD2 matches 9 bases. This CDR3 contains 16 residues. J lost 4 bases, V lost 4 bases, and 9 bases had no gene match. Looked up from germline, CDR1 is SGHTA and CDR2 is FQGNSA. CDR3 loop: CASSWGVGGGADTQYF. Written as DNA, the CDR3 is TGTGCCAGCAGCTGGGGGGTAGGCGGGGGGGCAGATACGCAGTATTTT.

This clonotype was recorded a few times. This chain links TRBV7-2 with TRBJ2-4; D not resolved. The CDR3 length is 13 residues. Trimming removed 3 bases at V and 10 bases at J, with 13 bases between. Looked up from germline, CDR1 is SGHTA and CDR2 is FQGNSA. CDR3 bases: TGTGCCAGCAGCTTTCAGGACGTGGGGATTCAGTACTTC. Translating it yields CASSFQDVGIQYF. Together with reference TRBV7-2 and TRBJ2-4, the CDR3 gives the full variable domain: GAGVSQSPSNKVTEKGKDVELRCDPISGHTALYWYRQSLGQGLEFLIYFQGNSAPDKSGLPSDRFSAERTGGSVSTLTIQRTQQEDSAVYLCASSFQDVGIQYFGAGTRLSVL.

In its sample, this clonotype was seen a few times. V usage is TRBV28 and J usage is TRBJ1-1, with D unresolved. Germline V gene sequence: CDR1 MDHEN, CDR2 SYDVKM. The germline V and J ends were trimmed by 6 bases and 4 bases, with 18 bases remaining between them. The length of the CDR3 is 15 residues. The CDR3 nucleotides read TGTGCCAGCAGCCTCCAGAAGGTGTCGGGCACTGAAGCTTTCTTT. Translated: CASSLQKVSGTEAFF.

This clonotype was picked up a small number of times. This chain uses TRBV5-1 with TRBJ2-7; TRBD1 matches at 8 bases. The V gene end was trimmed by 4 bases and the J gene end by 3 bases; junction bases not matched to a gene: 9. Germline CDR1 reads SGHRS; CDR2 reads YFSETQ. The CDR3 is made up of 15 amino acids. This CDR3 is CASSQQTGVFYEQYF. For the CDR3, the DNA is TGCGCCAGCAGCCAACAGACAGGGGTCTTCTACGAGCAGTACTTC.

Worth noting for this clonotype: It is unclear where the CDR3 begins or ends on the DNA, so no DNA is shown, and the CDR3 is as TCRdb lists it. V is TRBV6-5 and J is TRBJ2-1. The CDR3 has 11 amino acids, counting both end residues. Germline CDR1 reads MNHEY; CDR2 reads SVGAGI. Here the CDR3 reads CASILGNEQFF.

This chain connects TRBV7-6 to TRBJ2-7; 8 positions match TRBD2. This CDR3 is 14 amino acids long. V gave up 4 bases and J gave up 4 bases; unmatched junction bases: 6. The germline gives CDR1 SGHVS, CDR2 FNYEAQ. For the CDR3, the DNA is TGTGCCAGCAGCTCCGGGACTAGTATATACGAGCAGTACTTC. Amino acids: CASSSGTSIYEQYF. The full variable domain, with the rest looked up from reference TRBV7-6 and TRBJ2-7, is GAGVSQSPRYKVTKRGQDVALRCDPISGHVSLYWYRQALGQGPEFLTYFNYEAQQDKSGLPNDRFSAERPEGSISTLTIQRTEQRDSAMYRCASSSGTSIYEQYFGPGTRLTVT.